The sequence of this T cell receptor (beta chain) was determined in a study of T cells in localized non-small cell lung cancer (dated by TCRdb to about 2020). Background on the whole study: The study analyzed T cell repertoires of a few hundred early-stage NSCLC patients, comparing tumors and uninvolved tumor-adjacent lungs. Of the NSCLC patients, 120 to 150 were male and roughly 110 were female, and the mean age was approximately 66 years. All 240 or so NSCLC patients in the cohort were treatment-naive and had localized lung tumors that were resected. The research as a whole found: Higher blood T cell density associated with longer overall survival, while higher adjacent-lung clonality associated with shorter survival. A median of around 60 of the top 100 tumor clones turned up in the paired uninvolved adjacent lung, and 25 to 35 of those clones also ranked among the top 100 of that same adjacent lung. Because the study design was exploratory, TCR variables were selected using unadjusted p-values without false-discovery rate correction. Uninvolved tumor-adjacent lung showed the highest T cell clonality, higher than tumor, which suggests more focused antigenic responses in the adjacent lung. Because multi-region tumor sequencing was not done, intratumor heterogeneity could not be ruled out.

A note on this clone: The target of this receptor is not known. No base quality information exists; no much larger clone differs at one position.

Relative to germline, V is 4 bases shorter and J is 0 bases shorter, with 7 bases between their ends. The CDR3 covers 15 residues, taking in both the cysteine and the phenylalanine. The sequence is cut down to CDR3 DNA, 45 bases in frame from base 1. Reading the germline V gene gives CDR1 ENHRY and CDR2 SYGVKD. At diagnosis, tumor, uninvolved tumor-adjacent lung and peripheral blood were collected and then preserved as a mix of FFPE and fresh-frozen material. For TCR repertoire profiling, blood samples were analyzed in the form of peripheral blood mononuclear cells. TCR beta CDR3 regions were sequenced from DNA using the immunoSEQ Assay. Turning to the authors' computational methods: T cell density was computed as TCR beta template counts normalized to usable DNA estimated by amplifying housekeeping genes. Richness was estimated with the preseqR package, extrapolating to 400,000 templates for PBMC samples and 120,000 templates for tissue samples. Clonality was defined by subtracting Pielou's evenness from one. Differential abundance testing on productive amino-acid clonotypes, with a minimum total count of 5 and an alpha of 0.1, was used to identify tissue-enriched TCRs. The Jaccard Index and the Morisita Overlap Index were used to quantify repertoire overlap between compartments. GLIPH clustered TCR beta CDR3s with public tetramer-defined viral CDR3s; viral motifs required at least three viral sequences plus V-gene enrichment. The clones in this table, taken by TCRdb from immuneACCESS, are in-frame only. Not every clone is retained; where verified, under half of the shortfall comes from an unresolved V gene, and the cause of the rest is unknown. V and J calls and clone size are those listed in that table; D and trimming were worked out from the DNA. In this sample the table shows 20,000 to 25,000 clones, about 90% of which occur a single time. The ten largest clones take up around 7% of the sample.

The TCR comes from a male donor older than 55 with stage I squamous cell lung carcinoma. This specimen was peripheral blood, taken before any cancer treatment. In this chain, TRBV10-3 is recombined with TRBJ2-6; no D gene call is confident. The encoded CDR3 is CAISAEISGANVLTF. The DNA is TGTGCCATCAGTGCGGAGATCTCTGGGGCCAACGTCCTGACTTTC.